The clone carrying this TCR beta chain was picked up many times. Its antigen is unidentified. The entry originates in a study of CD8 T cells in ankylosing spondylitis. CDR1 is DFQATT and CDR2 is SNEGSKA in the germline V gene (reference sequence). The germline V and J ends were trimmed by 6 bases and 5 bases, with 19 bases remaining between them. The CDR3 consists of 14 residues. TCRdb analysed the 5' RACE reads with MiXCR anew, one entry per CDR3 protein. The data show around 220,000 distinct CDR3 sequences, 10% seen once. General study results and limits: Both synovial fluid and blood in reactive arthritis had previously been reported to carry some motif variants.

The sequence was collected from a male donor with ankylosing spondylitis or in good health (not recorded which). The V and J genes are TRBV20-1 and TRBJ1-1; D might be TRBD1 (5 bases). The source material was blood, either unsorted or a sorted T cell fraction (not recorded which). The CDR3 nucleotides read TGCAGTGCGAAGCTACTGTGGGGCAGGACTGAAGCTTTCTTT. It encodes CSAKLLWGRTEAFF.